The present T cell receptor beta chain was sequenced within a study of blood T cell repertoires in COVID-19. As for the study in general: Acute and convalescent COVID-19 specimens originated in the United States, Italy and Spain. PBMCs, B-cell-depleted T cells, or T cells provided the cDNA or gDNA that made up the material.

Source study methods: Estimates of nucleated cell counts were drawn from the amplification of reference gene primers. TCRdb's table, derived via immunoSEQ multiplex PCR, lists solely in-frame clones and lacks some. V and J calls plus clone size are reproduced from that table; the DNA served to infer D and trimming. The data hold about 270,000 clones, with approximately 90% observed a single time. Germline CDR1 is MGHRA and CDR2 is YSYEKL. The CDR3 is 16 residues long. The J segment lost 6 bases and the V segment lost 3 bases, leaving 7 bases of the junction unmatched. Sequenced material: peripheral blood. This TCR derives from a man aged 60 to 75 who had recovered from COVID-19. V usage is TRBV4-1 and J usage is TRBJ2-5, with TRBD2 identical over 13 bases. CDR3 sequence reads: CASSQVLAGGPKTQYF. The CDR3 nucleotides read TGCGCCAGCAGCCAGGTACTAGCGGGGGGGCCGAAGACCCAGTACTTC.